This T cell receptor (beta chain) was documented in a study of patients and donors after allogeneic stem cell transplantation. Trimming at V came to 2 bases and at J to 11 bases, leaving 18 bases not matched to a gene. This CDR3 contains 17 residues. CDR1 SGDLS and CDR2 YYNGEE come from the germline V gene. Using its own MiXCR run on the RT-PCR reads, TCRdb lists one record per CDR3 protein. This sample yields tens of thousands of distinct CDR3 sequences, of which 5% are seen a single time; approximately 2.5% belongs to the top ten. This clonotype appeared many times. Sequencing was performed on blood, either unsorted or a sorted T cell fraction (not recorded which). The receptor was isolated from a human donor who was either an allogeneic HSCT recipient or a stem cell or donor lymphocyte infusion donor (not recorded which). It is not recorded whose cells these are; they may come from a transplant donor. This chain connects TRBV9 to TRBJ2-1; 8 bases agree with TRBD2. This CDR3 is CASSVTIAGTSQPQQFF. Written as DNA, the CDR3 is TGTGCCAGCAGCGTCACTATAGCGGGGACATCCCAACCCCAGCAGTTCTTC. Full variable domain (rest looked up from reference TRBV9 and TRBJ2-1): DSGVTQTPKHLITATGQRVTLRCSPRSGDLSVYWYQQSLDQGLQFLIQYYNGEERAKGNILERFSAQQFPDLHSELNLSSLELGDSALYFCASSVTIAGTSQPQQFFGPGTRLTVL.